Listed below are T cell receptor beta chains from one sample, sequenced in a study of blood T cell repertoires in COVID-19. Clones were sequenced by immunoSEQ multiplex PCR, and TCRdb holds only the in-frame ones, with some missing. Of around 260,000 clones in the sample, 75% to 90% were seen once. What was sequenced was peripheral blood. The receptor source for this set is a man between 60 and 75 years old who had recovered from COVID-19. CDR3s include the opening cysteine and the closing phenylalanine or tryptophan. A D gene is named only where the DNA matches it firmly. Clone size appears in some rows only: once, few, many, or a class for an expanded clone.

>NA|TRBD1|TRBV19|TRBJ2-1
CASSLTGTGGENEQFF
TGTGCCAGTAGTCTCACCGGGACAGGGGGAGAAAATGAGCAGTTCTTC
>few|NA|TRBV4-1|TRBJ1-1
CASSQGGTGSHVAAFF
TGCGCCAGCAGCCAGGGGGGGACGGGGAGTCACGTTGCAGCTTTCTTT
>NA|TRBD2|TRBV5-1|TRBJ2-5
CASSLASGGLETQYF
TGCGCCAGCAGCTTGGCTAGCGGGGGGCTGGAGACCCAGTACTTC
>NA|TRBD1|TRBV2|TRBJ2-7
CASRQTGTGVYEQYF
TGTGCCAGCAGGCAAACCGGGACAGGGGTCTACGAGCAGTACTTC
>NA|TRBD1|TRBV4-2|TRBJ1-2
CASSQETGLGDGYTF
TGTGCCAGCAGCCAAGAGACAGGGTTGGGCGATGGCTACACCTTC
>NA|TRBD2|TRBV4-1|TRBJ2-6
CASSQWGLAGVSGANVLTF
TGCGCCAGCAGCCAATGGGGACTAGCGGGAGTTTCTGGGGCCAACGTCCTGACTTTC
>NA|TRBD1|TRBV24-1|TRBJ2-3
CATSDLGQGLATDTQYF
TGTGCCACCAGTGATTTGGGACAGGGGCTCGCTACAGATACGCAGTATTTT
>NA|TRBD1|TRBV24-1|TRBJ2-3
CATSDLQGGTDTQYF
TGTGCCACCAGTGACCTTCAGGGGGGCACAGATACGCAGTATTTT
>NA|TRBD2|TRBV9|TRBJ2-5
CASSVSPRGSSGGQETQYF
TGTGCCAGCAGCGTAAGCCCCCGGGGGTCTAGCGGGGGCCAAGAGACCCAGTACTTC
>NA|TRBD1|TRBV2|TRBJ1-4
CASRTGEEEKLFF
TGTGCCAGCAGGACAGGGGAGGAGGAAAAACTGTTTTTT
>NA|TRBD1|TRBV5-4|TRBJ2-3
CASNTGGGFTDTQYF
TGTGCCAGCAACACAGGGGGCGGGTTCACAGATACGCAGTATTTT
>NA|TRBD2|TRBV5-1|TRBJ2-1
CASSLDGLAGGLNEQFF
TGCGCCAGCAGCTTGGATGGACTAGCGGGGGGGCTTAATGAGCAGTTCTTC
>NA|NA|TRBV7-2|TRBJ2-1
CASSRSSYDNEQFF
TGTGCCAGCAGCAGATCCTCCTACGACAATGAGCAGTTCTTC
>few|NA|TRBV27|TRBJ2-7
CASSVSRGAYEQYF
TGTGCCAGCAGCGTGTCCAGGGGGGCCTACGAGCAGTACTTC
>few|TRBD2|TRBV7-9|TRBJ2-2
CASSFGGRSDTGELFF
TGTGCCAGCAGCTTCGGCGGGAGGAGTGATACCGGGGAGCTGTTTTTT
>NA|TRBD1|TRBV27|TRBJ1-5
CASSLGQGSNQPQHF
TGTGCCAGCAGTTTGGGACAGGGGAGCAATCAGCCCCAGCATTTT
>NA|TRBD1|TRBV5-6|TRBJ2-2
CASSLTGAGELFF
TGTGCCAGCAGCCTTACAGGGGCCGGGGAGCTGTTTTTT
>NA|TRBD1|TRBV3-1/TRBV3-2|TRBJ1-2
CASSLTGGGYTF
TGTGCCAGCAGCCTGACAGGGGGAGGCTACACCTTC
>NA|NA|TRBV6-5|TRBJ2-7
CASSYSGTKSSYEQYF
TGTGCCAGCAGTTACTCCGGGACAAAGAGCTCCTACGAGCAGTACTTC
>few|TRBD1|TRBV5-4|TRBJ2-7
CASSRDRGYEQYF
TGTGCCAGCAGCCGGGACAGGGGTTACGAGCAGTACTTC
>NA|TRBD1|TRBV5-6|TRBJ1-2
CASSLAGGVRGGYTF
TGTGCCAGCAGCTTGGCAGGGGGCGTCAGAGGGGGCTACACCTTC
>NA|TRBD1|TRBV19|TRBJ1-6
CASSMGTADNSPLHF
TGTGCCAGTAGTATGGGGACAGCCGATAATTCACCCCTCCACTTT